This T cell receptor (beta chain) comes out of a study of blood T cell repertoires in COVID-19 (dated by TCRdb to the early 2020s). A note on the overall study: Collaborator samples came from the United States, Italy and Spain and covered acute and convalescent phases of COVID-19. A de-identified subject ID, COVID-19 status, age in years and sex were almost always included in the sample metadata. Where available, HLA class I and class II types were taken from metadata supplied by the sample provider and were not determined by assay-based typing. The material from the prospective study consisted of cDNA or gDNA derived from T cells, B-cell-depleted T cells, or PBMCs. The dataset comprised deeply sampled blood TCRbeta repertoires from subjects exposed to, actively infected with, or recovered from COVID-19. Samples were obtained from the ongoing ImmuneRACE study (first 160 participants) and from over 1,000 subjects provided by 6 global collaborators. The repertoires were made available in a free public database intended to serve as a resource for research on the immune response to SARS-CoV-2. The full study reports these points: How much clinical and demographic metadata was included differed by source and by participant, and the metadata was provided uncurated.

This clone has just a few counts. The clone's antigen remains unknown. Per-base quality was not reported, and no clone a single base away is much larger than it. The immunoSEQ Assay, a bias-controlled multiplex PCR, was used to amplify TCRbeta CDR3 regions from genomic DNA. On the study's bioinformatics: The number of nucleated cells in each sample was estimated by amplification of reference gene primers within the assay. Sequence reads were collapsed and filtered to measure the absolute abundance of every unique TCRbeta CDR3 rearrangement. Productive Simpson clonality was computed per sample as the square root of Simpson's diversity index over productive rearrangements. What TCRdb holds here is the immuneACCESS table cut down to in-frame rearrangements. Part of the clones is not present; checked against another copy, under half of the missing clones reflect an unresolved V gene, and the others are unexplained. The DNA gave D and trimming, while V, J and clone size come from that table. Counted in this sample were around 88,000 clones; around 80% of them appeared once. The leading ten clones occupy 8% to 9% of the sample.

Samples from volunteer blood donors who had recovered from COVID-19 were contributed by a second Seattle source. The collaborating institutions used their own protocols to collect whole blood in K2EDTA tubes. For TCRbeta analysis, collaborators shipped samples as frozen whole blood, isolated PBMCs, or DNA extracted from either of those sample types. Trimming removed 4 bases from V and 4 bases from J; the gene matches leave 7 bases unexplained. The cysteine opens and the phenylalanine closes a CDR3 of 16 amino acids. Only CDR3 DNA is held: 48 bases, read in frame from base 1. The CDR1 and CDR2 encoded by the germline V gene (reference sequence) are SEHNR and FQNEAQ.

This TCR came from a man aged 45-60 years who had recovered from COVID-19. The sequenced material came from peripheral blood. The V and J genes are TRBV7-9 and TRBJ2-2, with TRBD2 matching 9 junction bases. The DNA sequence is TGTGCCAGCAGCTCCCAGACTAGCGGTAGCACCGGGGAGCTGTTTTTT. It translates as CASSSQTSGSTGELFF.